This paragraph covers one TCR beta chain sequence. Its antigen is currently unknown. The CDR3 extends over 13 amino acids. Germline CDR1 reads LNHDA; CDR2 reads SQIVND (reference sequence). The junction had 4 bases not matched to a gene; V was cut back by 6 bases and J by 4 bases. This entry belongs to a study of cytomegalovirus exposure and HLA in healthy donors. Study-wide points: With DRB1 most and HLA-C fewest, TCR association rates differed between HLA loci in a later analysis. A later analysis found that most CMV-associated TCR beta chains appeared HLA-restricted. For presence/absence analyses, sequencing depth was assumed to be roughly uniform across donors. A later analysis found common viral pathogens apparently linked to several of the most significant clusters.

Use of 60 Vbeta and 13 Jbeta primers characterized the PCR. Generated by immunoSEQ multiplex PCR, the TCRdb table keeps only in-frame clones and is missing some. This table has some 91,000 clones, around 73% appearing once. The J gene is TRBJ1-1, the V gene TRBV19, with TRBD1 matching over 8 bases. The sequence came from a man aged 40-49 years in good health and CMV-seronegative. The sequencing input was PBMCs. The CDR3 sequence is CASSRTGGTEAFF. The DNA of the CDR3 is TGTGCCAGTAGCCGCACAGGGGGCACTGAAGCTTTCTTT.